This T cell receptor beta chain was sequenced in a study of T cells in localized non-small cell lung cancer. Study-wide findings and caveats: Adjacent uninvolved lung tissue had the highest T cell clonality, exceeding tumor. A raised T cell density in blood coincided with lengthier overall survival. For the top 100 tumor clones, a median about 56 also appeared in adjacent lung.

CDR3 length equals 12 residues. In germline, CDR1 is MDHEN, CDR2 SYDVKM. Between the trimmed V and J ends, which lost 5 bases and 10 bases, there was a span of 12 bases. Sequenced by immunoSEQ multiplex PCR; TCRdb stores in-frame clones only, minus some. The sample records fewer than 90,000 clones, over 60% being singletons. As regards this clone: Antigen: not known.

The chain is built from TRBV28 and TRBJ2-1, with D uncertain. The receptor was derived from a man aged 35-69 years with stage II squamous cell lung carcinoma. The sequencing used PBMCs, collected before any cancer treatment. CDR3 in DNA: TGTGCCAGCAGTCTCAACAGAGACGAGCAGTTCTTC. This encodes CASSLNRDEQFF.